Sequencing of this T cell receptor (beta chain) was carried out in a study of T cells in Graves' hyperthyroidism and ophthalmopathy. Study information: Pretreatment peripheral blood was obtained at initial diagnosis.

RNA transcripts yielded amplified TCR beta CDR3 regions. The HTBI primer set served for first-round RT-PCR of the TCR CDR3. TCRdb called the multiplex PCR reads again in MiXCR, with one record for every CDR3 protein. The data show 250,000 to 300,000 distinct CDR3 sequences, about an eighth seen once. V lost 5 bases, J lost 3 bases, and 14 bases lay in between. The germline CDR1 and CDR2 sequences are SEHNR and FQNEAQ (reference sequence). This CDR3 contains 14 residues. Each patient was aged 18 to 65 and had newly diagnosed hyperthyroidism of under 2 months' duration. Uncontrolled infection, other autoimmune disease, pregnancy and lactation each barred patients from inclusion.

The chain combines TRBV7-9 with TRBJ2-7; D might be TRBD2 (6 bases). Material for sequencing was blood. This receptor was taken from a woman in her twenties or thirties with Graves' hyperthyroidism that later progressed to Graves' ophthalmopathy. The CDR3 loop reads CASSPEGPIYEQYF. CDR3 sequence (DNA): TGTGCCAGCAGCCCGGAGGGCCCCATCTACGAGCAGTACTTC.